The present TCR beta chain was sequenced within a study of control samples from healthy donors and cancer patients. Germline CDR1 is SQVTM and CDR2 is ANQGSEA. The CDR3 sequence is 13 residues long. V dropped 6 bases and J dropped 2 bases, with 13 bases sitting between them. TCRdb keeps only in-frame clones here, not all; method: immunoSEQ multiplex PCR. The sample includes 100,000 to 150,000 clones, around nine tenths of them seen just once. The material sequenced was blood. The chain joins TRBV29-1 to TRBJ1-2, with D possibly being TRBD1 (5 bases). This receptor was taken from a man between 18 and 29 years old in good health. CDR3 sequence: CSVPRSGNYGYTF. The CDR3 coding sequence is TGCAGCGTGCCCCGATCAGGGAACTATGGCTACACCTTC.